Each of the 22 T cell receptor beta chains below was sequenced from the same sample in a study of spatial heterogeneity in lung cancer. Overall study results and limits: In tumors, expanded intratumoral alpha and beta TCR counts tracked mutation counts.

TCRdb reanalysed the 5' RACE reads using MiXCR and keeps one entry per CDR3 protein. Among some 6,500 distinct CDR3 sequences listed, approximately 15% were seen once. Stated time point: sample taken at primary tumor resection. For these TCRs, the target antigens are not known. The sequencing here drew on lung tumor tissue, taken at surgery. The receptors originated from a male donor with early-stage non-small cell lung cancer.

Ten or more counts support this clonotype. V is TRBV28 and J is TRBJ2-5; the match to TRBD2 covers 10 bases. Trimming cost V 6 bases and J 4 bases; bases outside gene matches: 14. CDR1 MDHEN and CDR2 SYDVKM come from the germline V gene. CDR3 length equals 17 residues. The CDR3 loop reads CASSHILLAGVPETQYF. The CDR3 DNA follows: TGTGCCAGCAGCCATATTCTCCTAGCGGGAGTTCCAGAGACCCAGTACTTC.

This clonotype is termed medium-sized. This chain joins TRBV6-1 and TRBJ2-3; no clear D gene. The germline V gene encodes CDR1 MNHNS and CDR2 SASEGT. Trimming took off 0 bases at V and 2 bases at J, with 9 bases between the two ends. The CDR3 has 15 residues. CDR3 amino acids: CASSEALSYTDTQYF. As DNA, the CDR3 is TGTGCCAGCAGTGAAGCGCTCAGTTACACAGATACGCAGTATTTT.

Many counts were recorded for this clonotype. The chain is built from TRBV3-1 and TRBJ2-1; 12 nucleotides align to TRBD2. The CDR3 totals 14 residues. Germline-derived CDR1 and CDR2 are LGHDT and YNNKEL (reference sequence). Trimming cost V 3 bases and J 7 bases; bases outside gene matches: 1. Here the CDR3 reads CASSQTSGSNEQFF. CDR3 nucleotide sequence: TGTGCCAGCAGCCAGACTAGCGGGAGTAATGAGCAGTTCTTC.

This clonotype was found many times. The V gene is TRBV2, the J gene TRBJ2-1, with 10 positions matching TRBD1. This CDR3 spans 15 amino acids. With 6 bases clipped from V and 10 bases from J, the junction kept 12 bases outside the gene matches. Germline V gene data show CDR1 as SNHLY and CDR2 as FYNNEI. Here the CDR3 reads CASRIGQGVLEEQFF. CDR3 bases: TGTGCCAGCAGGATCGGACAGGGGGTGTTGGAGGAGCAGTTCTTC.

This clonotype was detected ten times or more. The V gene is TRBV20-1, the J gene TRBJ2-3, with 10 bases fitting TRBD2. This CDR3 has 20 amino acids. V lost 1 base and J lost 3; bases outside the gene matches: 19. Germline V gene lookup returns CDR1 DFQATT and CDR2 SNEGSKA (reference sequence). The CDR3 loop is CSARAGSSGSRSPRTDTQYF. Here the CDR3 DNA reads TGCAGTGCTAGAGCGGGGTCTAGCGGGAGTAGATCGCCGCGGACAGATACGCAGTATTTT.

By frequency in the sample, this clonotype is medium-sized. J is TRBJ1-2 and V is TRBV28; D is unclear. The V gene's germline CDR1 is MDHEN and CDR2 SYDVKM. This CDR3 has 12 amino acids. Trimming left V 6 bases short and J 2 bases short, with 7 bases between. DNA of the CDR3: TGTGCCAGCAGGGAGGACAACTATGGCTACACCTTC. This encodes CASREDNYGYTF.

This chain connects TRBV21-1 to TRBJ2-7; TRBD2, the D gene given by the table, was not confirmed from the DNA. TRBV21-1 is assigned pseudogene status. The length of the CDR3 is 19 residues. The CDR3 bases are TGTGCCAGCAGCCCTCGACTAGCGGGGGGCCCTTCAAGGAACTACGAGCAGTACTTC. This gives the protein CASSPRLAGGPSRNYEQYF.

By frequency in the sample, this clonotype is medium-sized (0.01 to 0.1%). The V gene is TRBV30, the J gene TRBJ1-1; D is perhaps TRBD1 (5 bases). The germline V gene encodes CDR1 GTSNPN and CDR2 SVGIG (reference sequence). The length of the CDR3 is 13 residues. Deletions cut 2 bases from V and 1 base from J, with 8 bases between. CDR3 residues: CAWSRQRNTEAFF. The CDR3 DNA follows: TGTGCCTGGAGTCGACAGAGGAACACTGAAGCTTTCTTT.

This clonotype appeared many times. V gene TRBV9 combines with J gene TRBJ2-3, with D tentatively TRBD2 (5 bases). The V gene lost 5 bases and the J gene lost 4 bases, with 14 bases spanning the gap. CDR1 is SGDLS and CDR2 is YYNGEE in the germline V gene. The CDR3 runs 14 residues. The CDR3 sequence is CASSLYEGADTQYF. The CDR3 DNA is TGTGCCAGCAGTTTGTACGAGGGAGCAGATACGCAGTATTTT.

This clonotype has ten or more counts. The chain recombines TRBV7-9 with TRBJ2-5; D uncertain. The CDR3 is 11 residues long. Germline V gene data show CDR1 as SEHNR and CDR2 as FQNEAQ (reference sequence). V gave up 5 bases and J gave up 5 bases, with 6 bases separating them. CDR3 nucleotides: TGTGCCAGCAGCATCAGCGAGACCCAGTACTTC. As protein: CASSISETQYF.

CDR3 sequence (DNA): TGCGCCAGCAGCCATGGAGCCAGGGGAGACTGGGAGCTGTTTTTT. It yields the protein CASSHGARGDWELFF. The chain is built from TRBV4-1 and TRBJ2-2; TRBD1 is a possible D gene (6 bases). Germline CDR1 is MGHRA and CDR2 is YSYEKL. The V end was cut by 3 bases, the J end by 9 bases, with 17 bases between. The CDR3 spans 15 residues.

This clonotype was seen repeatedly, ten times or more. The J gene is TRBJ2-1, the V gene TRBV5-1; D is perhaps TRBD1 (6 bases). The CDR3 has 14 amino acids. Germline CDR1 SGHRS, CDR2 YFSETQ. Trimming took 0 bases from V and 8 from J, leaving 12 bases between them. CDR3 sequence: CASSLGQEIYEQFF. The CDR3 coding sequence is TGCGCCAGCAGCTTGGGACAGGAAATCTATGAGCAGTTCTTC.

This clonotype has at least ten counts. The chain is built from TRBV20-1 and TRBJ2-7; 7 bases fit TRBD1. Germline V CDR1 and CDR2: DFQATT, SNEGSKA (reference sequence). The CDR3 has 15 amino acids. V shed 3 bases, J shed 3 bases, and the junction held 11 bases outside the gene matches. The DNA of the CDR3 is TGCAGTGCTAGCTCTGCCAGGGGGTTAGTCTACGAGCAGTACTTC. This translates into CSASSARGLVYEQYF.

This clonotype was observed a single time. This chain connects TRBV27 to TRBJ1-1; TRBD1 aligns across 9 bases. This CDR3 spans 16 amino acids. V was pared by 6 bases and J by 4 bases, with 12 bases of the junction left unmatched. Germline-derived CDR1 and CDR2 are MNHEY and SMNVEV (reference sequence). CDR3 loop: CASSFLGQGLGTEAFF. The DNA of the CDR3 is TGTGCCAGCAGCTTCCTGGGACAGGGTTTGGGCACTGAAGCTTTCTTT.

This clonotype is labeled as medium-sized (0.01 to 0.1%). The rearrangement joins TRBV7-2 to TRBJ2-2; D is unresolved. Germline V gene sequence: CDR1 SGHTA, CDR2 FQGNSA. The CDR3 sequence is 14 residues long. The ends were cut back, 6 bases at V and 1 base at J, with 9 bases in the middle. Written as DNA, the CDR3 is TGTGCCAGCAGTCCCGCTATGAACACCGGGGAGCTGTTTTTT. Translating gives CASSPAMNTGELFF.

The gene calls are TRBV2 and TRBJ2-3; 15 bases match TRBD2. CDR3 length equals 18 residues. The trim removed 5 bases at V and 2 bases at J, leaving 8 bases unmatched. Germline loops: CDR1 SNHLY, CDR2 FYNNEI. The CDR3: CASSPWTSGGDDTDTQYF. Here the CDR3 DNA reads TGTGCCAGCAGTCCCTGGACTAGCGGGGGGGACGACACAGATACGCAGTATTTT.

This clonotype is deemed medium-sized. The V gene is TRBV5-4, the J gene TRBJ2-1; the D is unclear. Trimming removed 6 bases at V and 6 bases at J, with 16 bases between. The CDR3 covers 14 residues. Germline V gives CDR1 SGHNT, CDR2 YYREEE (reference sequence). CDR3 in DNA: TGTGCCAGCACCAGGTCTACCGAGCGCAATGAGCAGTTCTTC. It codes for CASTRSTERNEQFF.

The V gene is TRBV6-2 or TRBV6-3, the J gene TRBJ2-5; TRBD2 matches at 7 bases. This CDR3 has 12 amino acids. Germline CDR1 MNHEY, CDR2 SVGEGT. V shed 7 bases, J shed 4 bases, and the junction held 3 bases outside the gene matches. This chain's CDR3 is CASKTSRETQYF. The CDR3 DNA is TGTGCCAGCAAGACTAGCCGAGAGACCCAGTACTTC.

By sample share, this clonotype is medium-sized (0.01 to 0.1%). The chain has TRBV29-1 and TRBJ2-5; TRBD2 is a possible D gene (7 bases). The CDR3 is 12 residues long. CDR1 and CDR2 (germline): SQVTM, ANQGSEA. V gave up 8 bases and J gave up 2 bases, with 12 bases separating them. The DNA of the CDR3 is TGCAGCTCACAGGGAGGGCAAGAGACCCAGTACTTC. Translation gives CSSQGGQETQYF.

The rearrangement links TRBV5-1 to TRBJ2-1; 11 nucleotides match TRBD2. From germline, CDR1 is SGHRS and CDR2 YFSETQ. There are 16 residues in the CDR3. J was trimmed by 4 bases and V by 4 bases; bases with no gene match: 7. DNA of the CDR3: TGCGCCAGCAGCCCTGGACTAGCGGGCGCTTACAATGAGCAGTTCTTC. It is translated as CASSPGLAGAYNEQFF. Supplemented by reference TRBV5-1 and TRBJ2-1, the full variable domain reads KAGVTQTPRYLIKTRGQQVTLSCSPISGHRSVSWYQQTPGQGLQFLFEYFSETQRNKGNFPGRFSGRQFSNSRSEMNVSTLELGDSALYLCASSPGLAGAYNEQFFGPGTRLTVL.

By share of the sample, this clonotype is medium-sized. The chain combines TRBV11-2 with TRBJ1-2; unclear D gene. The V end lost 9 bases, the J end lost 5 bases, and 16 bases lay between the germline ends. This CDR3 has 13 residues. Germline CDR1 SGHAT, CDR2 FQNNGV. Written as DNA, the CDR3 is TGTGCCAGGGTCCCGTGTCCGGGGTATGGCTACACCTTC. Its protein product is CARVPCPGYGYTF.

This clonotype was found a few times. J is TRBJ2-1 and V is TRBV20-1; D could derive from TRBD1 or TRBD2 (7 bases each). The V end lost 1 base, the J end lost 7 bases, and 17 bases lay between the germline ends. The V gene's germline CDR1 is DFQATT and CDR2 SNEGSKA (reference sequence). The CDR3 is made up of 15 amino acids. The CDR3 here is CSARAWEGARNEQFF. The CDR3 DNA follows: TGCAGTGCTAGAGCCTGGGAGGGGGCGAGGAATGAGCAGTTCTTC.